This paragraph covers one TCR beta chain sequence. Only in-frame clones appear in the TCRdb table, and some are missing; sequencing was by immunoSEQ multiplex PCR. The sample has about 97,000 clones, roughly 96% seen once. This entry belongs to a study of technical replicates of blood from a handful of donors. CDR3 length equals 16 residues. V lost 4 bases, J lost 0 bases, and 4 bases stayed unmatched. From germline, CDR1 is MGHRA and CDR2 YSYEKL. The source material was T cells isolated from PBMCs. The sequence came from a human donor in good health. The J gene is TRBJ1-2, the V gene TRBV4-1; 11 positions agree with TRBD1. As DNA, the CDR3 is TGCGCCAGCAGCCTCCGGACAGGGGGCACTAACTATGGCTACACCTTC. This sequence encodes CASSLRTGGTNYGYTF.